The 7 T cell receptor beta chains below come from one sample, sequenced in a study of blood T cell repertoires in COVID-19. Produced via immunoSEQ multiplex PCR; TCRdb's table is partial and in-frame only. Among roughly 360,000 clones, around 87% were seen once, and the ten largest hold approximately 1%. Sequencing was carried out using PBMCs or T cells enriched from blood (not recorded which). Receptors were obtained from a woman in her twenties or thirties with acute COVID-19.

The chain is built from TRBV6-1 and TRBJ2-1; 9 bases fit TRBD2. Trimming at V came to 3 bases and at J to 9 bases, leaving 12 bases not matched to a gene. The CDR3 has 16 residues. CDR1 MNHNS and CDR2 SASEGT come from the germline V gene. The CDR3 DNA is TGTGCCAGCAGTGATTGGCGGGGGGGCCCAGGGCCTGAGCAGTTCTTC. Its translation is CASSDWRGGPGPEQFF.

This chain connects TRBV19 to TRBJ1-1; tentatively, D is TRBD1 (5 bases). Germline CDR1 and CDR2: LNHDA and SQIVND (reference sequence). Trimming stripped 4 bases from V and 4 bases from J, with 10 bases between. This CDR3 spans 13 amino acids. CDR3 sequence: CASSTGRSTEAFF. As DNA, the CDR3 is TGTGCCAGTAGTACAGGGAGGAGCACTGAAGCTTTCTTT.

This chain links TRBV5-1 with TRBJ2-7; 7 bases map to TRBD1. The trim removed 4 bases at V and 6 bases at J, leaving 16 bases unmatched. This CDR3 comprises 16 residues. Per the germline V gene, CDR1 is SGHRS and CDR2 is YFSETQ. The CDR3 nucleotides are TGCGCCAGCAGCAAAGCCACCGGGACAGTTATCTTCGAGCAGTACTTC. This encodes CASSKATGTVIFEQYF. Looking up the rest from reference TRBV5-1 and TRBJ2-7 gives the full variable domain: KAGVTQTPRYLIKTRGQQVTLSCSPISGHRSVSWYQQTPGQGLQFLFEYFSETQRNKGNFPGRFSGRQFSNSRSEMNVSTLELGDSALYLCASSKATGTVIFEQYFGPGTRLTVT.

The gene calls are TRBV11-2 and TRBJ1-6, with 9 bases aligning to TRBD1. This CDR3 region has 17 residues. CDR1 and CDR2 from the germline V gene are SGHAT and FQNNGV. V trimming: 5 bases; J trimming: 2 bases; junction bases outside the gene matches: 7. CDR3 nucleotide sequence: TGTGCCAGCAGCCCGGGACAGGGAGAGGCCTATAATTCACCCCTCCACTTT. As protein: CASSPGQGEAYNSPLHF.

The chain has TRBV7-2 and TRBJ1-5; no clear D. The CDR3 has 16 amino acids. V lost 4 bases and J 1 base, leaving 14 bases between the germline ends. Germline V gives CDR1 SGHTA, CDR2 FQGNSA. The CDR3 is CASSSRSWASNQPQHF. For the CDR3, the DNA is TGTGCCAGCAGCTCACGGTCCTGGGCGAGCAATCAGCCCCAGCATTTT.

The rearrangement links TRBV3-1 (or the pseudogene TRBV3-2) to TRBJ2-2, with TRBD1 as a possible D gene (6 bases). V was pared by 3 bases and J by 4 bases, with 24 bases between. CDR3 length: 19 residues. Germline CDR1 reads LGHDT; CDR2 reads YNNKEL (reference sequence). CDR3 residues: CASSHLTGNRRLATGELFF. CDR3 nucleotides: TGTGCCAGCAGCCACCTCACAGGGAACAGACGGTTGGCCACCGGGGAGCTGTTTTTT.

The V gene is TRBV4-3, the J gene TRBJ2-7, with 7 bases that match TRBD1. CDR1 is LGHNA, CDR2 YSLEER, per germline. The V segment lost 4 bases and the J segment 9 bases; nucleotides outside the gene matches: 9. CDR3 length: 13 residues. The CDR3 region is CASSPETGPPQYF. The DNA of the CDR3 is TGCGCCAGCAGCCCCGAGACAGGGCCGCCGCAGTACTTC.